This is a list of T cell receptor beta chains from one sample in a study of cytomegalovirus exposure and HLA in healthy donors. Measured with immunoSEQ multiplex PCR; TCRdb has only the in-frame clones, and not every one. The sample consists of tens of thousands of clones, 65% to 85% of them appearing once. Input material: PBMCs. These receptors were collected from a girl aged 2-15 years in good health and CMV-seropositive. The CDR3 runs from the conserved cysteine through the conserved F or W. The D gene is left open where the match is weak. Size is stated for part of the rows, as once, few or many counts, or as a class when the clone is expanded.

v_gene	abundance	j_gene	d_gene	CDR3nt	CDR3aa
TRBV30	NA	TRBJ2-3	TRBD2	TGTGCCTGGAGCTTACTAGCGGGCACAGATACGCAGTATTTT	CAWSLLAGTDTQYF
TRBV4-1	NA	TRBJ1-5	NA	TGCGCCAGCAGCCAAGCTCACGGGGGGAGTCAGCCCCAGCATTTT	CASSQAHGGSQPQHF
TRBV6-5	NA	TRBJ1-1	NA	TGTGCCAGCAACCGCCAGGGGAGTATCACTGAAGCTTTCTTT	CASNRQGSITEAFF
TRBV4-2	NA	TRBJ1-2	NA	TGTGCCAGCAGCCGCCAGGGTACGAACTATGGCTACACCTTC	CASSRQGTNYGYTF
TRBV4-1	once	TRBJ1-5	TRBD1	TGCGCCAGCAGCGCGGACAGGGGTGGCAATCAGCCCCAGCATTTT	CASSADRGGNQPQHF
TRBV7-9	few	TRBJ2-1	NA	TGTGCCAGCAGCGAAGTGACCCTTACAGATGAGCAGTTCTTC	CASSEVTLTDEQFF
TRBV5-1	NA	TRBJ2-2	TRBD2	TGCGCCAGCAGCTTGGGACTAGCGATCGGGGAGCTGTTTTTT	CASSLGLAIGELFF
TRBV6-1	NA	TRBJ1-5	TRBD1	TGTGCCAGCTTAAACAGGGGGCAAACCCAGCATTTT	CASLNRGQTQHF
TRBV30	NA	TRBJ2-6	NA	TGTGCCTGCCCAGGGAGGAGTGGGGCCAACGTCCTGACTTTC	CACPGRSGANVLTF
TRBV15	NA	TRBJ2-6	NA	TGTGCCACCAGCAAAGGGACATCCGGGGCCAACGTCCTGACTTTC	CATSKGTSGANVLTF
TRBV19	once	TRBJ2-7	TRBD1	TGTGCCAGTAGCCCCCGGACAGGGGGCGGCTACGAGCAGTACTTC	CASSPRTGGGYEQYF
TRBV21-1	NA	TRBJ2-7	NA	TGTGCCAGCAGGCGGACTAGCGGAGATTCCTACCGGACCTTC	CASRRTSGDSYRTF
TRBV18	NA	TRBJ2-6	NA	TGTGCCAGCTCACCACGAACCCAGGGCTCCGGGGCCAACGTCCTGACTTTC	CASSPRTQGSGANVLTF
TRBV25-1	NA	TRBJ2-7	NA	TGTGCCAGCAGTCCCGGCTCTAGCTCCTACGAGCAGTACTTC	CASSPGSSSYEQYF
TRBV7-2	NA	TRBJ1-5	NA	TGTGCCAGCAGTTCTGGTAGTTCTAATCAGCCCCAGCATTTT	CASSSGSSNQPQHF
TRBV20-1	NA	TRBJ2-7	NA	TGCAGTGCTAGGGGGCCCGAGCAGTACTTC	CSARGPEQYF
TRBV29-1	NA	TRBJ2-4	NA	TGCAGCGTGGTGACAGGGAGGATTGACATTCAGTACTTC	CSVVTGRIDIQYF
TRBV28	few	TRBJ1-5	NA	TGTGCCAGCATAAGGCGGGGAACTCAGCCCCAGCATTTT	CASIRRGTQPQHF
TRBV29-1	NA	TRBJ2-2	NA	TGCAGCGTGGGGGGTGGTCTCGGTTCGAACACCGGGGAGCTGTTTTTT	CSVGGGLGSNTGELFF
TRBV10-3	once	TRBJ2-7	TRBD2	TGTGCCATCAGCGCGGGAGGACGGGGTTGGGTCGAGCAGTACTTC	CAISAGGRGWVEQYF
TRBV27	NA	TRBJ2-1	NA	TGTGCCAGCAGCTCGTCGGGCAATGAGCAGTTCTTC	CASSSSGNEQFF
TRBV7-2	NA	TRBJ2-7	NA	TGTGCCAGCAGCTTAAACAGGAAGTACGAGCAGTACTTC	CASSLNRKYEQYF
TRBV5-1	NA	TRBJ2-1	TRBD2	TGCGCCAGCAGCTCGGGACTAGCGGGAGTCAATGAGCAGTTCTTC	CASSSGLAGVNEQFF
TRBV5-1	NA	TRBJ1-2	TRBD1	TGCGCCAGCAGCCCTACAGGGGCGAACTACCTACTAGCTAACTATGGCTACACCTTC	CASSPTGANYLLANYGYTF
TRBV5-1	once	TRBJ1-1	NA	TGCGCCAGCAGCCCGCCCGGGACTGAGAAAGCTTTCTTT	CASSPPGTEKAFF
TRBV15	NA	TRBJ1-1	TRBD1	TGTGCCACCACTTTAGGGACAGATAACACTGAAGCTTTCTTT	CATTLGTDNTEAFF
TRBV6-6	NA	TRBJ2-1	TRBD1	TGTGCCAGCAGTTACTGGACAGGGGTTTTACCCAATGAGCAGTTCTTC	CASSYWTGVLPNEQFF
TRBV25-1	NA	TRBJ2-3	TRBD2	TGTGCCAGCATTAGCGGGGCTAGCACAGATACGCAGTATTTT	CASISGASTDTQYF
TRBV9	NA	TRBJ1-4	TRBD1	TGTGCCAGCAGCTTGGGGACAGCTGAAAAACTGTTTTTT	CASSLGTAEKLFF
TRBV4-2	few	TRBJ2-1	NA	TGTGCCAGCAGCCAAGTGTCGGGAAGGAGGTACTACAATGAGCAGTTCTTC	CASSQVSGRRYYNEQFF
TRBV7-2	NA	TRBJ2-7	NA	TGTGCCAGCAGCCCGCCCCTAGCCGCCTCCTACGAGCAGTACTTC	CASSPPLAASYEQYF
TRBV7-9	NA	TRBJ1-5	NA	TGTGCCAGCAGCTTAGAGAGTGGCGGCGGAAATCAGCCCCAGCATTTT	CASSLESGGGNQPQHF
TRBV5-4	NA	TRBJ2-1	TRBD1	TGTGCCAGCGGAGCTGGGACAGACCACAATGAGCAGTTCTTC	CASGAGTDHNEQFF
TRBV5-6	NA	TRBJ1-2	TRBD1	TGTGCCAGCAGCCTAGGGACAGGGTCTGGCTACACCTTC	CASSLGTGSGYTF
TRBV20-1	NA	TRBJ2-7	TRBD2	TGCAGTGCCCCGACTAGCCAAGAGCAGTACTTC	CSAPTSQEQYF
TRBV29-1	NA	TRBJ2-7	NA	TGCAGCGTTACCAACAGCTACGAGCAGTACTTC	CSVTNSYEQYF
TRBV5-1	NA	TRBJ1-2	TRBD1	TGCGCCAGCAGCCTCGACAGGGATGGCTACACCTTC	CASSLDRDGYTF
TRBV29-1	NA	TRBJ2-3	NA	TGCAGCGGTGGAAGAGGGACAGATACGCAGTATTTT	CSGGRGTDTQYF